Below, one TCR beta chain is given with its context. Each sorted subset replicate got 200 ng genomic DNA, 25,000 to 35,000 genomes. Sequenced by immunoSEQ multiplex PCR; TCRdb stores in-frame clones only, minus some. The table has some 690,000 clones, about nine tenths seen once; the top ten hold 34%. This entry comes from a study of shared clonotypes between healthy human individuals. Specimen: memory CD8+ T cells from PBMCs. Subset specified: CD45RO+ cells pooled with CCR7-negative TemRA cells. The TCR comes from a man aged 18 to 35 in good health. Some clones in this sample may be carry-over from other donors' samples.

CDR3: CASPTRGRGGYGYTF. CDR3 DNA: TGTGCCAGCCCAACTAGGGGGCGTGGAGGTTATGGCTACACCTTC. The genes are TRBV2 and TRBJ1-2; 7 bases are shared with TRBD1. This CDR3 has 15 residues. Looked up from germline, CDR1 is SNHLY and CDR2 is FYNNEI. J lost 5 bases, V lost 8 bases, and 14 bases had no gene match. Full variable domain (outside the CDR3, taken from reference TRBV2 and TRBJ1-2): EPEVTQTPSHQVTQMGQEVILRCVPISNHLYFYWYRQILGQKVEFLVSFYNNEISEKSEIFDDQFSVERPDGSNFTLKIRSTKLEDSAMYFCASPTRGRGGYGYTFGSGTRLTVV.